This TCR beta chain was sequenced during a study of identical twins. Germline-derived CDR1 and CDR2 are LGHDT and YNNKEL (reference sequence). The CDR3 spans 16 residues. V trimming: 2 bases; J trimming: 5 bases; junction bases outside the gene matches: 6. Unique molecular identifiers were present on the cDNA, which also gained a universal primer site by template switching. A single record per CDR3 protein comes from TCRdb applying MiXCR to the 5' RACE reads. The data show roughly 1,500,000 distinct CDR3 sequences, around 29% seen once. The rearrangement links TRBV3-1 to TRBJ2-2; the match to TRBD2 covers 9 bases. This clonotype was sampled from a newborn girl in good health. The sequencing input was cord blood. The CDR3 is CASSQRSSGGTGELFF. CDR3 sequence (DNA): TGTGCCAGCAGCCAACGTTCCAGCGGGGGGACCGGGGAGCTGTTTTTT.